This T cell receptor (beta chain) was recovered during a study of blood T cell repertoires in COVID-19 (dated by TCRdb to the early 2020s). Study-level background: The collaborator samples originated in the United States, Italy and Spain and spanned the acute and convalescent phases of COVID-19. The material from the prospective study consisted of cDNA or gDNA derived from T cells, B-cell-depleted T cells, or PBMCs. Subjects who had been exposed to COVID-19, were actively infected with it, or had recovered from it provided the deeply sampled blood TCRbeta repertoires that made up the dataset. The repertoires were released in a freely available public database intended as a resource for research on the immune response to SARS-CoV-2. The samples were drawn from two sources: the first 160 participants of the ongoing ImmuneRACE study, and about 1,300 subjects contributed by 6 global collaborators. Nearly every sample came with metadata listing a de-identified subject ID, COVID-19 status, age in years and sex. HLA class I and class II types, where available, came from metadata supplied by the sample provider rather than from assay-based typing. Findings and caveats that apply to the study as a whole: Clinical and demographic metadata were provided uncurated, with the amount varying by source and participant.

The collaborating institutions used their own protocols to collect whole blood in K2EDTA tubes. For TCRbeta analysis, collaborators shipped samples as frozen whole blood, isolated PBMCs, or DNA extracted from either of those sample types. Relative to germline, V is 3 bases shorter and J is 2 bases shorter, with 13 bases between their ends. Reading from cysteine to phenylalanine, the CDR3 counts 15 amino acids. This entry keeps only the CDR3 DNA: 45 bases, framed from base 1. Reading the germline V gene (reference sequence) gives CDR1 MNHEY and CDR2 SMNVEV. Turning to this clone: Which antigen it targets is not known. No base-level quality is on record; no much larger clone is a single base apart.

TCRbeta CDR3 regions were amplified from genomic DNA by means of the immunoSEQ Assay, a bias-controlled multiplex PCR. Per the authors' processing: The number of nucleated cells in each sample was estimated by amplification of reference gene primers within the assay. To quantify the absolute abundance of each unique TCRbeta CDR3 rearrangement, sequence reads were collapsed and filtered. For each sample, productive Simpson clonality was calculated by taking the square root of Simpson's diversity index across productive rearrangements. TCRdb re-hosts the immuneACCESS table, in-frame sequences only. Its copies lack some clones; in the studies checked, an unresolved V gene accounts for under half of them, and the cause for the rest is not known. V, J and clone size derive from that table, while D and trimming were established from the DNA sequence. The sample yields approximately 110,000 clones; 65% to 90% were counted once. Around 4.5% of the sample lies in the top ten.

The receptor was isolated from a man aged 50-59 years with acute or convalescent COVID-19. Sequences were obtained from peripheral blood. The sequence is built from TRBV27 and TRBJ1-2; perhaps TRBD1 is the D gene, with 6 bases matching. The DNA sequence reads TGTGCCAGCAGTTTGAACAGGGTAAAAAACTATGGCTACACCTTC. This yields the protein CASSLNRVKNYGYTF.